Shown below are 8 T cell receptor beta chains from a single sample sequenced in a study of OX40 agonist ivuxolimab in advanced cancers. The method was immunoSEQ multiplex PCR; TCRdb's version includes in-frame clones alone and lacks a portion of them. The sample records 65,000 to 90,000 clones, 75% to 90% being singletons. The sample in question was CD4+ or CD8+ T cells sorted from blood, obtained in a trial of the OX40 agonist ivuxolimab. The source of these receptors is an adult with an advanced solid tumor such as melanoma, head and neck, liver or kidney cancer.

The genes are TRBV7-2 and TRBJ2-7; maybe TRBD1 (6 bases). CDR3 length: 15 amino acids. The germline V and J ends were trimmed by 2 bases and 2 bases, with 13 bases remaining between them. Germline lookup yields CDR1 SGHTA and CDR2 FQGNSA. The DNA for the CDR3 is TGTGCCAGCAGCTTAAGGTTGGGGGCGACCTACGAGCAGTACGTC. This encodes CASSLRLGATYEQYV.

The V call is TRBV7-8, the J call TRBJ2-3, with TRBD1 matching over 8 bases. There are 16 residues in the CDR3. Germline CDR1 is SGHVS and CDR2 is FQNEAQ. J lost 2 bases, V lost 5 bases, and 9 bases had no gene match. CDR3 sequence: CASSLRGPGITDTQYF. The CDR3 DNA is TGTGCCAGCAGCCTCAGGGGGCCGGGGATCACAGATACGCAGTATTTT.

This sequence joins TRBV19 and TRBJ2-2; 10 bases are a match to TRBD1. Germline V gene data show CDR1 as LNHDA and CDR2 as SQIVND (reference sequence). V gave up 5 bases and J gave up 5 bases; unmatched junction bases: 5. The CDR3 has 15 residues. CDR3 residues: CASSPRTGGTGELFF. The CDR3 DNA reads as TGTGCCAGTAGTCCAAGGACAGGGGGGACCGGGGAGCTGTTTTTT.

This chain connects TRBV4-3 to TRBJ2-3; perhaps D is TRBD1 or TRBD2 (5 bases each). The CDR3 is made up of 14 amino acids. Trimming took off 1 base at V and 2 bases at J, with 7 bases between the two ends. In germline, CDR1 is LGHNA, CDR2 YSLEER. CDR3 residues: CASSQGGATDTQYF. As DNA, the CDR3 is TGCGCCAGCAGCCAAGGAGGGGCCACAGATACGCAGTATTTT.

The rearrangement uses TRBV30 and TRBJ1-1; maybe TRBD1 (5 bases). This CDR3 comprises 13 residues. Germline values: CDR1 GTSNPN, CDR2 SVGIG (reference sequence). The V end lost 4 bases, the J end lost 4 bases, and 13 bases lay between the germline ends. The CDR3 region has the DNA TGTGCCTGGACAGGGAGAAGTGGCACTGAAGCTTTCTTT. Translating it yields CAWTGRSGTEAFF.

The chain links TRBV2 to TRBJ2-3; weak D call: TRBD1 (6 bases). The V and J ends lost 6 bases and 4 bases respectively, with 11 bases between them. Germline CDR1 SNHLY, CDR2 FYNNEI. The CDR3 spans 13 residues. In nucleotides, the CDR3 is TGTGCCAGCAGAGAAACAGGGCCAGATACGCAGTATTTT. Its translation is CASRETGPDTQYF. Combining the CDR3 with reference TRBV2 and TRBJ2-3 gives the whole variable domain EPEVTQTPSHQVTQMGQEVILRCVPISNHLYFYWYRQILGQKVEFLVSFYNNEISEKSEIFDDQFSVERPDGSNFTLKIRSTKLEDSAMYFCASRETGPDTQYFGPGTRLTVL.

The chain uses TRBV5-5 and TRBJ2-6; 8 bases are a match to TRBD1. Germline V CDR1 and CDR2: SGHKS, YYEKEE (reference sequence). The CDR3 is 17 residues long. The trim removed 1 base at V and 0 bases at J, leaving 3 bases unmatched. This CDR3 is CASSLTGGSSGANVLTF. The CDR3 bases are TGTGCCAGCAGCTTGACAGGGGGGAGCTCTGGGGCCAACGTCCTGACTTTC.

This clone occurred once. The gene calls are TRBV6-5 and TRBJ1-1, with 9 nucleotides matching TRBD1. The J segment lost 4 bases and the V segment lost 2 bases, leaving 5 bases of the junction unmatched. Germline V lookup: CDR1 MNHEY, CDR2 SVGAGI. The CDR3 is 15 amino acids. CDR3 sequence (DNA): TGTGCCAGCAGTTACGCGGGACAGGGTGGCACTGAAGCTTTCTTT. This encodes CASSYAGQGGTEAFF.